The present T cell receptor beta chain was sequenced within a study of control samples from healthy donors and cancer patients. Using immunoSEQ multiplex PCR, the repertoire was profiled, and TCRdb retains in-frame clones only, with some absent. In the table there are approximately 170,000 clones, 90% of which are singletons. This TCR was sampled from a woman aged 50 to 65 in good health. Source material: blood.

The CDR3, as DNA: TGCAGTGCTAGAAAGGACAATGAGCAGTTCTTC. Translated, it gives CSARKDNEQFF. The chain links TRBV20-1 to TRBJ2-1; D unresolved. Germline CDR1 DFQATT, CDR2 SNEGSKA (reference sequence). Between the trimmed V and J ends, which lost 2 bases and 5 bases, there was a span of 4 bases. The CDR3 is 11 residues long.